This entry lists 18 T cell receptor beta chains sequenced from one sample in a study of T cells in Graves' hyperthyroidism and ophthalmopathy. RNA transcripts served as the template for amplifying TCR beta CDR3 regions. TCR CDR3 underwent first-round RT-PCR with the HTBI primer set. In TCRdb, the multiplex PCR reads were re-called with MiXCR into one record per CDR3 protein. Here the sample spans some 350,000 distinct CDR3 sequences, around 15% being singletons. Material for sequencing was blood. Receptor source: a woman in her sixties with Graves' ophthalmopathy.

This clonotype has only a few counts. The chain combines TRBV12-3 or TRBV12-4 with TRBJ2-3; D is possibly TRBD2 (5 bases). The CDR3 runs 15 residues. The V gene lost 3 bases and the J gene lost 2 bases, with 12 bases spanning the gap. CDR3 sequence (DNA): TGTGCCAGCAGTTTGAGGCGGGCCCCCACAGATACGCAGTATTTT. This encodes CASSLRRAPTDTQYF.

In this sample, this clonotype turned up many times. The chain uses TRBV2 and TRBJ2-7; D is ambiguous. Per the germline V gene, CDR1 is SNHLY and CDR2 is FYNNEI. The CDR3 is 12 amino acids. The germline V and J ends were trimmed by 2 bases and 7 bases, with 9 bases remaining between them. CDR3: CASSERPIEQYF. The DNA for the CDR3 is TGTGCCAGCAGTGAACGCCCAATTGAGCAGTACTTC. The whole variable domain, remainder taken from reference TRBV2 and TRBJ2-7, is EPEVTQTPSHQVTQMGQEVILRCVPISNHLYFYWYRQILGQKVEFLVSFYNNEISEKSEIFDDQFSVERPDGSNFTLKIRSTKLEDSAMYFCASSERPIEQYFGPGTRLTVT.

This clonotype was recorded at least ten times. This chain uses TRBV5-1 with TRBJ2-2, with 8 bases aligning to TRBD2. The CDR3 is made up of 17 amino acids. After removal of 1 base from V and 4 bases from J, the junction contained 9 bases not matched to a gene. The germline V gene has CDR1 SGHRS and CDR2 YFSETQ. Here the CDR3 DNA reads TGCGCCAGCAGCTTGCTATCCGGGAGGGCGGCCACCGGGGAGCTGTTTTTT. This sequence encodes CASSLLSGRAATGELFF.

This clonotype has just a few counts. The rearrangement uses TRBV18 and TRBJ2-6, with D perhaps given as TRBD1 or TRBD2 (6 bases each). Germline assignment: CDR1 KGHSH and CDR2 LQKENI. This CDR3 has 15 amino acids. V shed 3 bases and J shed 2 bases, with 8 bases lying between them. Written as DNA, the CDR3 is TGTGCCAGCTCACCGGAGGGGGCTGGGGCCAACGTCCTGACTTTC. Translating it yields CASSPEGAGANVLTF.

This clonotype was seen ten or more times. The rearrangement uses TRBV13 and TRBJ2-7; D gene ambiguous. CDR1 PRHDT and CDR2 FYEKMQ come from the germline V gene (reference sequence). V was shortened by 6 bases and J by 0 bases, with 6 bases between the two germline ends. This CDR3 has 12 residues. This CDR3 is CASRGSSYEQYF. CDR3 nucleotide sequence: TGTGCCAGCAGGGGAAGCTCCTACGAGCAGTACTTC.

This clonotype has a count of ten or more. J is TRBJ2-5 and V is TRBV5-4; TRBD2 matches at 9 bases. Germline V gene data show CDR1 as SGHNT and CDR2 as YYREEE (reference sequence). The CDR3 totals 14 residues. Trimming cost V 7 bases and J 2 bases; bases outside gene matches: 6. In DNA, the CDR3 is TGTGCCAGCCAAAGCGGGAGGCGACAAGAGACCCAGTACTTC. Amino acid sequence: CASQSGRRQETQYF.

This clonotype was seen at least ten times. The CDR3 spells CASSLGTSSPGTQYF. For the CDR3, the DNA is TGTGCCAGCAGCTTAGGGACTAGCAGCCCGGGTACGCAGTATTTT. V gene TRBV7-3 combines with J gene TRBJ2-3; 9 bases agree with TRBD2. The CDR3 loop spans 15 amino acids. V lost 2 bases and J lost 8; bases outside the gene matches: 8. Germline V gene data show CDR1 as SGHTA and CDR2 as FQGTGA. The entire variable domain, with the rest obtained from reference TRBV7-3 and TRBJ2-3, is as follows: GAGVSQTPSNKVTEKGKYVELRCDPISGHTALYWYRQSLGQGPEFLIYFQGTGAADDSGLPNDRFFAVRPEGSVSTLKIQRTERGDSAVYLCASSLGTSSPGTQYFGPGTRLTVL.

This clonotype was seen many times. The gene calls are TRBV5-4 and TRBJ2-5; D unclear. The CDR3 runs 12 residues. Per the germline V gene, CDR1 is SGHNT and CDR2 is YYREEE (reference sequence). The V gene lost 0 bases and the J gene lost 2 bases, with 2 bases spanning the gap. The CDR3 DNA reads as TGTGCCAGCAGCTTGGAGCAAGAGACCCAGTACTTC. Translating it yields CASSLEQETQYF.

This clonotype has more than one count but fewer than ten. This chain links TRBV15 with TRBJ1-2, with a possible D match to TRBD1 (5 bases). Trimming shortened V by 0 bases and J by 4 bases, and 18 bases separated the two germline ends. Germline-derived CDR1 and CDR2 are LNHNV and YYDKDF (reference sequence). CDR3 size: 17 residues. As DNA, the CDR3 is TGTGCCACCAGCAGAGATCTCGGAGCTGACAGACCCTATGGCTACACCTTC. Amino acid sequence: CATSRDLGADRPYGYTF.

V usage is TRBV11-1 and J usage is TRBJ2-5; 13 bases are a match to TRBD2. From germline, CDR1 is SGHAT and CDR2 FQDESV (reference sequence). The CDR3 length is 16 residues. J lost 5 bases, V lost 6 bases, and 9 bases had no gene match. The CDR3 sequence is CASSPGLAGQGETQYF. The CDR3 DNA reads TGTGCCAGCAGTCCGGGACTAGCGGGACAAGGGGAGACCCAGTACTTC. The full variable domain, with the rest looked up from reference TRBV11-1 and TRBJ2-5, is EAEVAQSPRYKITEKSQAVAFWCDPISGHATLYWYRQILGQGPELLVQFQDESVVDDSQLPKDRFSAERLKGVDSTLKIQPAELGDSAMYLCASSPGLAGQGETQYFGPGTRLLVL.

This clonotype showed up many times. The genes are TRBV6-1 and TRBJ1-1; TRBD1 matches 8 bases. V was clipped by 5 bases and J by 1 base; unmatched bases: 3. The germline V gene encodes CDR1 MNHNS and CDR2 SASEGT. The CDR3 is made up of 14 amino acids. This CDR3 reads CASSITGGNTEAFF. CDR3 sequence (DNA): TGTGCCAGCAGTATAACAGGGGGGAACACTGAAGCTTTCTTT.

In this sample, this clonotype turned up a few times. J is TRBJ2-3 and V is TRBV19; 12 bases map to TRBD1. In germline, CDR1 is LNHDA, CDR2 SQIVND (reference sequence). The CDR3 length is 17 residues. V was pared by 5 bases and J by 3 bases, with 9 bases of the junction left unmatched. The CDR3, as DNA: TGTGCCAGTAGTGCCACCGGGACAGGGGGCGCGACAGATACGCAGTATTTT. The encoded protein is CASSATGTGGATDTQYF.

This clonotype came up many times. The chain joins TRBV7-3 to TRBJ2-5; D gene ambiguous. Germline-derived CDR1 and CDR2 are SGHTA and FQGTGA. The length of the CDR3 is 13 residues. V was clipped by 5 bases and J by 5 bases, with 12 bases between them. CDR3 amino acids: CASSPRPMETQYF. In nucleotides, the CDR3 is TGTGCCAGCAGCCCTCGGCCGATGGAGACCCAGTACTTC. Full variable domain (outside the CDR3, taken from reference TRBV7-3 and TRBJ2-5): GAGVSQTPSNKVTEKGKYVELRCDPISGHTALYWYRQSLGQGPEFLIYFQGTGAADDSGLPNDRFFAVRPEGSVSTLKIQRTERGDSAVYLCASSPRPMETQYFGPGTRLLVL.

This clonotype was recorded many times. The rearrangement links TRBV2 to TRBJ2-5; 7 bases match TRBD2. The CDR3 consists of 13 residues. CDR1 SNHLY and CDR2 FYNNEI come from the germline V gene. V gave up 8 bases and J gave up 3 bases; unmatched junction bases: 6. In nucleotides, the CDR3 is TGTGCCAGCCTGGGGCGGGAGAAAGAGACCCAGTACTTC. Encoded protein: CASLGREKETQYF.

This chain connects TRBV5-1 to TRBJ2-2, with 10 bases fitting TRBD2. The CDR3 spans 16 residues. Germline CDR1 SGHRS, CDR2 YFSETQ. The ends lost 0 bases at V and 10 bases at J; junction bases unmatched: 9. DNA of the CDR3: TGCGCCAGCAGCTTGGCCCTAGCGGGAGCCCCGGAGGAGCTGTTTTTT. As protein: CASSLALAGAPEELFF. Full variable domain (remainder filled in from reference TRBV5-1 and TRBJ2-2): KAGVTQTPRYLIKTRGQQVTLSCSPISGHRSVSWYQQTPGQGLQFLFEYFSETQRNKGNFPGRFSGRQFSNSRSEMNVSTLELGDSALYLCASSLALAGAPEELFFGEGSRLTVL.

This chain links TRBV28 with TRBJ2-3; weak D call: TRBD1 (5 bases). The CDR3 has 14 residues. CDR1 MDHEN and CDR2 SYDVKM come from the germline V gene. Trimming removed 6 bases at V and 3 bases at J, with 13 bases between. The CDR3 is CASSRSRATDTQYF. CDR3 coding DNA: TGTGCCAGCAGCCGTAGCAGGGCGACAGATACGCAGTATTTT.

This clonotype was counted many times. The CDR3 loop is CSARNPEGYEQFF. The CDR3 nucleotides are TGCAGTGCTAGAAACCCCGAGGGGTATGAGCAGTTCTTC. The chain employs TRBV20-1 and TRBJ2-1; perhaps D is TRBD1 or TRBD2 (5 bases each). The CDR3 covers 13 residues. Trimming took off 2 bases at V and 8 bases at J, with 13 bases between the two ends. Per the germline V gene, CDR1 is DFQATT and CDR2 is SNEGSKA (reference sequence).

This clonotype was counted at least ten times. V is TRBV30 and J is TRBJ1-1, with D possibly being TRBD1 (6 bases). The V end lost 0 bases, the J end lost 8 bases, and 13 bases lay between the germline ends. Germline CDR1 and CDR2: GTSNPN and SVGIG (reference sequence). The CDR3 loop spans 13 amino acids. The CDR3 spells CAWSVRGGREAFF. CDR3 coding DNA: TGTGCCTGGAGTGTACGGGGGGGGCGAGAAGCTTTCTTT.